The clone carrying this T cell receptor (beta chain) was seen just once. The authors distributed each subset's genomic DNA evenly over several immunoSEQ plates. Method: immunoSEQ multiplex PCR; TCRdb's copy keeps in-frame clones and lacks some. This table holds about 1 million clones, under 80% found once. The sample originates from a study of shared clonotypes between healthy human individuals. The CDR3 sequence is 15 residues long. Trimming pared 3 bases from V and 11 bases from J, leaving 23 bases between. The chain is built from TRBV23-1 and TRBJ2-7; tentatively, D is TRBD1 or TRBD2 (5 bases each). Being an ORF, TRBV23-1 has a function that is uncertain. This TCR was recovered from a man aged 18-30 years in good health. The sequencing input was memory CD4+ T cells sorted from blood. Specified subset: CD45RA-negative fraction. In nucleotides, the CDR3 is TGCGCCAGCAGTCAGCCCGAGGGACGTCCCGCTCCCAAGTACTTC. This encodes CASSQPEGRPAPKYF.